This entry concerns a single TCR beta chain. Assay: immunoSEQ multiplex PCR; the TCRdb copy retains only in-frame clones and omits some. This table has about 88,000 clones, roughly 93% appearing once. The V segment lost 6 bases and the J segment 1 base; nucleotides outside the gene matches: 8. The CDR3 runs 15 residues. The germline V gene has CDR1 SQVTM and CDR2 ANQGSEA. These data are taken from a study of technical replicates of blood from a handful of donors. Sequenced material: T cells isolated from PBMCs. The sequence was collected from a human donor in good health. The chain is built from TRBV29-1 and TRBJ2-7, with 11 nucleotides matching TRBD2. The CDR3 DNA reads TGCAGCGTCGCGAGTACTAGCGGGAGATCCTACGAGCAGTACTTC. This sequence encodes CSVASTSGRSYEQYF.